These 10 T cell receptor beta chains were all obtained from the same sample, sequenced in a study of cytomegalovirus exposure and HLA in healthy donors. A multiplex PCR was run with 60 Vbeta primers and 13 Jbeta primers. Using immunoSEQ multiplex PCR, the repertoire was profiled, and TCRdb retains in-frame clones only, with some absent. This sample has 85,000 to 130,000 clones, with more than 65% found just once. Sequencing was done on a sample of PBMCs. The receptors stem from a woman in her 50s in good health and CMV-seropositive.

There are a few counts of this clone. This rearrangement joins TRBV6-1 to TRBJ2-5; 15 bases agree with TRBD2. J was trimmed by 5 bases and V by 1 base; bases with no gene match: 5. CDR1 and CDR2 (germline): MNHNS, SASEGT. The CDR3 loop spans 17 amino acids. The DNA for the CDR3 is TGTGCCAGCAGTGAAGAAGAGGGACTAGCGGGGGGTGAGACCCAGTACTTC. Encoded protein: CASSEEEGLAGGETQYF.

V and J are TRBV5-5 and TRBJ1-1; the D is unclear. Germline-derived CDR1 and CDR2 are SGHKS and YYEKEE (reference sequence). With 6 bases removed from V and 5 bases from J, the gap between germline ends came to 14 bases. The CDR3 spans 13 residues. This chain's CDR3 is CASTPVARTEAFF. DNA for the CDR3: TGTGCCAGCACCCCAGTAGCGCGGACTGAAGCTTTCTTT.

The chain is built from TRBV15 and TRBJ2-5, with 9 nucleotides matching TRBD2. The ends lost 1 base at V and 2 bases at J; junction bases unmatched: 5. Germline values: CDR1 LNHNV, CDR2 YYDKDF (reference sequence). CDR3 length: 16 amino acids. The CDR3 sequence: CATSRGAGGRQETQYF. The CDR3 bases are TGTGCCACCAGCAGAGGAGCGGGGGGTCGGCAAGAGACCCAGTACTTC.

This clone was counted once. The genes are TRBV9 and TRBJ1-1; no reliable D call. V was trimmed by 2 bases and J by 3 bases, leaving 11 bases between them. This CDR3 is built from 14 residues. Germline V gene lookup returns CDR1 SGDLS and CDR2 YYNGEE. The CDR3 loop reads CASSVGSRDTEAFF. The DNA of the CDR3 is TGTGCCAGCAGCGTCGGTTCGCGGGACACTGAAGCTTTCTTT.

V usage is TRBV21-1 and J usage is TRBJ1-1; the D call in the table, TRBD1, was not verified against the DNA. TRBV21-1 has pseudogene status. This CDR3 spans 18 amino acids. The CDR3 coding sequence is TGTGCCAGCAGCAAAACAGTGATCACCGGGACAGTGAACACTGAAGCTTTCTTT. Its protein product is CASSKTVITGTVNTEAFF.

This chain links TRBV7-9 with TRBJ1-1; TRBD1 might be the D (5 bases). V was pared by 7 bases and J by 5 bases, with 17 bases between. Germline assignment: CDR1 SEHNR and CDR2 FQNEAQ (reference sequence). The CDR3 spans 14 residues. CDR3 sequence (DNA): TGTGCCAGCAACAGCGCGGGGACGGAGACTGAAGCTTTCTTT. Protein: CASNSAGTETEAFF.

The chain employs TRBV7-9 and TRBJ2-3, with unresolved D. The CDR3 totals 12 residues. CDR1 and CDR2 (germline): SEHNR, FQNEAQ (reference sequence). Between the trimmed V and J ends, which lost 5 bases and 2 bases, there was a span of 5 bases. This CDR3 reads CASSPTTDTQYF. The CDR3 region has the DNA TGTGCCAGCAGCCCTACCACAGATACGCAGTATTTT.

CDR3 DNA sequence: TGTGCCAGCGGCGGACAGGGGCGCGACTACGAGCAGTACTTC. It yields the protein CASGGQGRDYEQYF. This chain uses TRBV7-9 with TRBJ2-7; 9 bases map to TRBD1. Per the germline V gene, CDR1 is SEHNR and CDR2 is FQNEAQ (reference sequence). The CDR3 is 14 residues long. The trim removed 8 bases at V and 3 bases at J, leaving 8 bases unmatched. The full variable domain, its missing parts supplied by reference TRBV7-9 and TRBJ2-7, is DTGVSQNPRHKITKRGQNVTFRCDPISEHNRLYWYRQTLGQGPEFLTYFQNEAQLEKSRLLSDRFSAERPKGSFSTLEIQRTEQGDSAMYLCASGGQGRDYEQYFGPGTRLTVT.

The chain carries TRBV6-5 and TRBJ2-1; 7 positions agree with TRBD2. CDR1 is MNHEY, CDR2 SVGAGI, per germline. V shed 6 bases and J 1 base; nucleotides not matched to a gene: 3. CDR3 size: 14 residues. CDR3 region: CASRLAGSYNEQFF. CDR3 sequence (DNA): TGTGCCAGCAGGTTAGCGGGTTCCTACAATGAGCAGTTCTTC.

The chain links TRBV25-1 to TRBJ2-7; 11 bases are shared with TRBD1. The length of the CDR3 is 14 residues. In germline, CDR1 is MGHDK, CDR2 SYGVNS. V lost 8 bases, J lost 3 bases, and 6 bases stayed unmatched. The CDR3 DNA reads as TGTGCCAGCGGAAGGACAGGGGGCGACTACGAGCAGTACTTC. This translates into CASGRTGGDYEQYF.